Sequencing of this T cell receptor beta chain was carried out in a study of T-cell reconstitution after alpha-beta-depleted transplantation in children. Unique molecular identifiers were incorporated during preparation of the TCRbeta library. TCRdb fed the PCR reads into MiXCR, producing one record per CDR3 protein. Counted here are over 150,000 distinct CDR3 sequences, approximately 6.8% occurring once; the ten biggest clones make up approximately 4.1%. The CDR3 is made up of 15 amino acids. V was clipped by 1 base and J by 2 bases, with 13 bases between them. Germline-derived CDR1 and CDR2 are DFQATT and SNEGSKA (reference sequence). Many counts were recorded for this clonotype.

The source material was PBMCs, sampled before TCRalphabeta/CD19-depleted stem cell transplant. This sequence joins TRBV20-1 and TRBJ2-3, with a weak D call TRBD2 (5 bases). This clonotype was sampled from a girl in the first two years of life with combined immunodeficiency, due to receive a stem cell transplant. CDR3 in amino acids: CSARGSGLYTDTQYF. CDR3 DNA: TGCAGTGCTAGAGGGTCCGGACTTTACACAGATACGCAGTATTTT.